What follows are 10 T cell receptor beta chains derived from one specimen sequenced in a study of breast tumors, draining lymph nodes, adjacent tissues. The lymph nodes were axillary draining lymph nodes from breast cancer patients. MiXCR was run by TCRdb on the multiplex PCR reads, yielding one entry per CDR3 protein. Of 200,000 to 300,000 distinct CDR3 sequences listed, 30% to 35% were seen once; the top ten hold about 1%. The sequencing sample was made of axillary lymph node tissue. The receptors shown here come from a female donor with breast cancer. Some clones in this sample may be carry-over from other donors' samples.

In this sample, this clonotype turned up many times. This chain links TRBV20-1 with TRBJ1-4, with D hard to call. V was cut by 7 bases and J by 4 bases, with 13 bases left in between. CDR1 DFQATT and CDR2 SNEGSKA come from the germline V gene (reference sequence). This CDR3 has 13 amino acids. The CDR3 DNA is TGCAGTGGTAGCAAGGCTCGTAATGAAAAACTGTTTTTT. As protein: CSGSKARNEKLFF.

A remark on this clonotype: This may stem from a read error, because a much larger clone lies one nucleotide away. The rearrangement links TRBV29-1 to TRBJ1-2, with D perhaps matching TRBD1 (6 bases). Trimming took off 1 base at V and 4 bases at J, with 19 bases between the two ends. The CDR3 runs 16 residues. Germline V lookup: CDR1 SQVTM, CDR2 ANQGSEA. CDR3 sequence (DNA): TGCAGCGTTGAAGGGGGGGCCCCCGGGCCCCGCTATGGCTACACCTTC. The encoded protein is CSVEGGAPGPRYGYTF.

Ten or more counts support this clonotype. The chain couples TRBV20-1 to TRBJ2-7; 14 bases are shared with TRBD2. This CDR3 region has 17 residues. V trimming: 6 bases; J trimming: 5 bases; junction bases outside the gene matches: 15. Per germline, CDR1 DFQATT and CDR2 SNEGSKA (reference sequence). CDR3 in amino acids: CSAAPGLAGVVGNEQYF. In DNA, the CDR3 is TGCAGTGCCGCGCCGGGACTAGCGGGAGTAGTAGGCAACGAGCAGTACTTC.

Regarding this clonotype: A much larger clone lies one base from this, so it may be a read error. The genes are TRBV6-6 and TRBJ2-5; tentative D call: TRBD1 (7 bases). Looked up from germline, CDR1 is MNHNY and CDR2 is SVGAGI (reference sequence). There are 14 residues in the CDR3. The CDR3 sequence: CANSYGAGGETQYF. Here the CDR3 DNA reads TGTGCCAACAGTTACGGAGCAGGGGGGGAGACCCAGTACTTC.

Comment on this clonotype: This may arise from a read error, as a much more abundant clone is one base away. Here the CDR3 DNA reads TGTGCCTGGAGTGTGTGGGGATTGGGTGAAAAACTGTTTTTT. Protein: CAWSVWGLGEKLFF. V is TRBV30 and J is TRBJ1-4; no clear D gene. This CDR3 is 14 amino acids long. Germline V CDR1 and CDR2: GTSNPN, SVGIG (reference sequence). Trimming took off 0 bases at V and 7 bases at J, with 12 bases between the two ends.

This clonotype was detected only once. The CDR3 does not close with the conserved phenylalanine or tryptophan, likely indicating a read error. The DNA is left out, because the CDR3 cannot be placed on it with certainty; the CDR3 is given as TCRdb lists it. This rearrangement joins TRBV2 to TRBJ2-2; the table's D gene call, TRBD2, was not cross checked with the DNA. Germline lookup yields CDR1 SNHLY and CDR2 FYNNEI. Both ends counted, the CDR3 spans 14 residues. CDR3: CANLGLRNTGELMS.

This clonotype was found many times. The rearrangement uses TRBV11-1 and TRBJ2-5, with TRBD2 identical over 7 bases. The V and J ends lost 7 bases and 4 bases, in that order; junction bases with no gene match: 6. The CDR3 length is 13 residues. The germline CDR1 and CDR2 sequences are SGHAT and FQDESV (reference sequence). The CDR3 region has the DNA TGTGCCAGCACCCTACCGGGGGGAGAGACCCAGTACTTC. It codes for CASTLPGGETQYF.

Of note for this clonotype: This CDR3 fails to terminate in the conserved phenylalanine or tryptophan, so it likely reflects a read error. The CDR3 loop reads CASSSPQTNNSPLHL. CDR3 DNA sequence: TGTGCCAGCAGCTCCCCGCAGACCAATAATTCACCCCTCCACCTT. V usage is TRBV7-9 and J usage is TRBJ1-6; D unresolved. CDR1 is SEHNR and CDR2 is FQNEAQ in the germline V gene (reference sequence). The CDR3 length is 15 residues. The V and J ends lost 4 bases and 5 bases respectively, with 12 bases between them.

In the case of this clonotype: This may come from a read error, since a much larger clone is one base off. V and J are TRBV7-3 and TRBJ2-1; D might be TRBD2 (6 bases). V lost 1 base, J lost 4 bases, and 14 bases lay in between. There are 16 residues in the CDR3. Germline CDR1 SGHTA, CDR2 FQGTGA. The CDR3 reads CASSLIEASVYNEQFF. The CDR3 DNA is TGTGCCAGCAGCTTAATAGAGGCTAGCGTATACAATGAGCAGTTCTTC.

There are many counts of this clonotype. The chain is built from TRBV29-1 and TRBJ1-3; D possibly corresponds to TRBD1 (6 bases). The germline V and J ends were trimmed by 6 bases and 0 bases, with 12 bases remaining between them. CDR1 is SQVTM and CDR2 is ANQGSEA in the germline V gene. This CDR3 contains 14 residues. CDR3 bases: TGCAGCGTCTATACAGGGACCTCTGGAAACACCATATATTTT. It translates to CSVYTGTSGNTIYF.